The 10 T cell receptor beta chains in this list originate from one sample, sequenced in a study of STAT3 mutations in large granular lymphocyte leukemia. No antigens are known for them. Data came from immunoSEQ multiplex PCR; TCRdb stores just in-frame clones and leaves some out. The sample yields about 24,000 clones, approximately 94% seen once. Findings of the study overall: In T-cell large granular lymphocyte leukemia, about half of patients showed multiple immunodominant subclonotypes.

Specimen: peripheral blood mononuclear cells. These receptors were obtained from a man in his forties or fifties with T-cell large granular lymphocyte leukemia. Some clones in this sample may be carry-over from other donors' samples.

The V call is TRBV2, the J call TRBJ1-1; D not certain. Germline V gene lookup returns CDR1 SNHLY and CDR2 FYNNEI. V was shortened by 2 bases and J by 1 base, with 5 bases between the two germline ends. The CDR3 runs 13 residues. CDR3 in amino acids: CASSENRNTEAFF. CDR3 DNA: TGTGCCAGCAGTGAAAACAGGAACACTGAAGCTTTCTTT.

The chain is built from TRBV18 and TRBJ1-1; D is unclear. The CDR3 consists of 14 residues. Per germline, CDR1 KGHSH and CDR2 LQKENI. The V end lost 2 bases, the J end lost 1 base, and 8 bases lay between the germline ends. The CDR3 protein is CASSPIRENTEAFF. The CDR3 DNA reads as TGTGCCAGCTCACCAATTCGGGAGAACACTGAAGCTTTCTTT.

The chain carries TRBV18 and TRBJ1-5, with D uncertain. This CDR3 comprises 13 residues. The germline gives CDR1 KGHSH, CDR2 LQKENI. V dropped 2 bases and J dropped 4 bases, with 6 bases sitting between them. The CDR3 here is CASSPERNQPQHF. CDR3 in DNA: TGTGCCAGCTCACCAGAGCGAAATCAGCCCCAGCATTTT.

The genes are TRBV7-2 and TRBJ1-6; no reliable D call. The V end lost 3 bases, the J end lost 10 bases, and 7 bases lay between the germline ends. Germline V gives CDR1 SGHTA, CDR2 FQGNSA. This CDR3 comprises 12 residues. CDR3 sequence (DNA): TGTGCCAGCAGCTTGTCTGCGTCACCCCTCCACTTT. Amino acid sequence: CASSLSASPLHF.

J is TRBJ2-3 and V is TRBV4-3; 7 bases fit TRBD2. Germline values: CDR1 LGHNA, CDR2 YSLEER. The junction had 16 bases not matched to a gene; V was cut back by 0 bases and J by 7 bases. This CDR3 spans 18 amino acids. The DNA of the CDR3 is TGCGCCAGCAGCCAAGATCGGTCGTTGGGACTAAACCCACATACGCAGTATTTT. This codes for CASSQDRSLGLNPHTQYF.

The rearrangement uses TRBV4-3 and TRBJ1-1; no clear D gene. In germline, CDR1 is LGHNA, CDR2 YSLEER. This CDR3 is 15 amino acids long. V gave up 4 bases and J gave up 2 bases, with 14 bases separating them. CDR3 nucleotide sequence: TGCGCCAGCAGCCGGACCCTCGACATAAACACTGAAGCTTTCTTT. It translates to CASSRTLDINTEAFF.

The chain carries TRBV5-1 and TRBJ1-5; D is possibly TRBD1 (5 bases). There are 14 residues in the CDR3. Trimming shortened V by 0 bases and J by 4 bases, and 8 bases separated the two germline ends. The germline V gene has CDR1 SGHRS and CDR2 YFSETQ. CDR3 nucleotide sequence: TGCGCCAGCAGCTTGGGGGGCAGTAATCAGCCCCAGCATTTT. Its translation is CASSLGGSNQPQHF.

The CDR3: CAISGMDRGSGANVLTF. The CDR3, as DNA: TGTGCCATCAGTGGTATGGACAGGGGTTCTGGGGCCAACGTCCTGACTTTC. The V gene is TRBV10-3, the J gene TRBJ2-6; 9 positions agree with TRBD1. This CDR3 has 17 amino acids. CDR1 and CDR2 from the germline V gene are ENHRY and SYGVKD. Germline trimming cut 4 bases from V and 1 base from J; bases unmatched to any gene: 5.

This chain uses TRBV5-4 with TRBJ2-3; 8 positions match TRBD1. Looked up from germline, CDR1 is SGHNT and CDR2 is YYREEE (reference sequence). There are 15 residues in the CDR3. V lost 0 bases to trimming and J lost 4 bases; unmatched junction nucleotides: 4. The CDR3 region has the DNA TGTGCCAGCAGCTTGGGGCAGGGGGCCGCAGATACGCAGTATTTT. Its translation: CASSLGQGAADTQYF.

J is TRBJ1-2 and V is TRBV7-9; unclear D gene. This CDR3 spans 12 amino acids. Trimming took off 3 bases at V and 5 bases at J, with 7 bases between the two ends. Per germline, CDR1 SEHNR and CDR2 FQNEAQ (reference sequence). For the CDR3, the DNA is TGTGCCAGCAGCTTTCCGGAATATGGCTACACCTTC. This gives the protein CASSFPEYGYTF.